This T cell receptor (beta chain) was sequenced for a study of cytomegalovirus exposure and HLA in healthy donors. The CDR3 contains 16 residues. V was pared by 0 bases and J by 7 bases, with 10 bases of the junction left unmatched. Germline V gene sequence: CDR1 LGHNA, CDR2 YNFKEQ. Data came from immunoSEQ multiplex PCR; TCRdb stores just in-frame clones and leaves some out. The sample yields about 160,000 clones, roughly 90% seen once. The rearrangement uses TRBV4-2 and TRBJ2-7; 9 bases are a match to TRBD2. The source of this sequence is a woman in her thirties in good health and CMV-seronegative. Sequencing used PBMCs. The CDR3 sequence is CASSQDAAGGPGEQYF. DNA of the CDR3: TGTGCCAGCAGCCAAGATGCTGCGGGGGGGCCTGGAGAGCAGTACTTC.